The next 20 T cell receptor beta chains were all read from a single sample in a study of T cell changes during pregnancy in multiple sclerosis. TCRdb's table, derived via immunoSEQ multiplex PCR, lists solely in-frame clones and lacks some. This sample carries some 37,000 clones, over 80% of them seen once, and the ten largest clones take about 1.2%. Sequencing used PBMCs (not recorded whether the cells were cultured). The receptors shown here come from a female donor with multiple sclerosis, enrolled in a pregnancy study.

The chain uses TRBV27 and TRBJ2-5; 8 nucleotides agree with TRBD1. This CDR3 has 14 residues. Germline V CDR1 and CDR2: MNHEY, SMNVEV (reference sequence). Unmatched junction bases numbered 6, after V lost 4 bases and J lost 5 bases. CDR3 protein: CASSWDRRLETQYF. The DNA of the CDR3 is TGTGCCAGCAGTTGGGACAGGCGCTTGGAGACCCAGTACTTC.

The chain uses TRBV11-3 and TRBJ2-1; 11 bases fit TRBD2. Per the germline V gene, CDR1 is SGHNT and CDR2 is YENEEA. With V trimmed by 2 bases and J by 9 bases, 9 bases remained unmatched. This CDR3 has 16 amino acids. The CDR3 region has the DNA TGTGCCAGCAGCTTAAGACTAGCGGGATCTCTAGGTGAGCAGTTCTTC. It encodes CASSLRLAGSLGEQFF.

The V and J genes are TRBV21-1 and TRBJ1-5; no check of the table's D call, TRBD1, against the DNA was made. TRBV21-1 is marked as a pseudogene. CDR3 length equals 17 residues. CDR3 nucleotide sequence: TGTGCCAGCAGCACCTCTCTAAGGACAGGGGTGAATCAGCCCCAGCATTTT. As protein: CASSTSLRTGVNQPQHF.

The gene calls are TRBV5-1 and TRBJ1-2; D remains unclear. V lost 4 bases and J 6 bases, leaving 16 bases between the germline ends. The V gene's germline CDR1 is SGHRS and CDR2 YFSETQ. The CDR3 sequence is 14 residues long. CDR3 nucleotides: TGCGCCAGCAGCCACGACCCGGCTAGGAATGGCTACACCTTC. Translated: CASSHDPARNGYTF. Based on the CDR3 plus reference TRBV5-1 and TRBJ1-2, the full variable domain is KAGVTQTPRYLIKTRGQQVTLSCSPISGHRSVSWYQQTPGQGLQFLFEYFSETQRNKGNFPGRFSGRQFSNSRSEMNVSTLELGDSALYLCASSHDPARNGYTFGSGTRLTVV.

CDR3 sequence reads: CAWSVHGVVSTEAFF. CDR3 in DNA: TGTGCCTGGAGTGTACACGGGGTAGTCAGCACTGAAGCTTTCTTT. The chain recombines TRBV30 with TRBJ1-1; D remains unclear. The length of the CDR3 is 15 residues. Per the germline V gene, CDR1 is GTSNPN and CDR2 is SVGIG (reference sequence). Deletions cut 0 bases from V and 4 bases from J, with 15 bases between.

This clone appeared a single time. V gene TRBV10-1 combines with J gene TRBJ2-7; 8 bases map to TRBD2. CDR3 length equals 14 residues. Unmatched junction bases numbered 4, after V lost 3 bases and J lost 3 bases. CDR1 and CDR2 (germline): WNHNN, SYGVQD (reference sequence). As DNA, the CDR3 is TGCGCCAGCAGTGACGGGAGGGCCCTCTACGAGCAGTACTTC. It codes for CASSDGRALYEQYF.

The rearrangement links TRBV30 to TRBJ1-1; 8 bases line up with TRBD1. Germline V gives CDR1 GTSNPN, CDR2 SVGIG (reference sequence). The CDR3 runs 13 residues. Losses at the gene ends were 8 bases for V and 3 bases for J; bases not matched to a gene: 8. The CDR3 region is CARQGYSHTEAFF. The CDR3 DNA reads TGTGCCCGACAGGGGTATTCCCACACTGAAGCTTTCTTT.

The chain combines TRBV30 with TRBJ1-1; D possibly corresponds to TRBD1 (6 bases). CDR3 size: 13 residues. V was trimmed by 4 bases and J by 3 bases, leaving 12 bases between them. From germline, CDR1 is GTSNPN and CDR2 SVGIG (reference sequence). CDR3 sequence (DNA): TGTGCCTGGACCGGACAGTTGGACACTGAAGCTTTCTTT. Protein sequence: CAWTGQLDTEAFF.

The chain couples TRBV6-1 to TRBJ1-1; 9 bases line up with TRBD1. The CDR3 extends over 14 amino acids. Germline CDR1 reads MNHNS; CDR2 reads SASEGT. V lost 4 bases and J lost 5; bases outside the gene matches: 5. The CDR3 sequence is CASSAGTGRTEAFF. CDR3 nucleotide sequence: TGTGCCAGCAGTGCCGGGACAGGGCGAACTGAAGCTTTCTTT.

CDR3 sequence: CASSTSADTQYF. The CDR3 DNA reads TGTGCCAGCAGTACTAGCGCAGATACGCAGTATTTT. V is TRBV28 and J is TRBJ2-3; 7 nucleotides line up with TRBD2. Germline V lookup: CDR1 MDHEN, CDR2 SYDVKM. The CDR3 is 12 residues long. Trimming took 5 bases from V and 4 from J; bases not matched to a gene: 0.

This rearrangement joins TRBV4-1 to TRBJ2-7, with 8 bases matching TRBD2. This CDR3 is 16 amino acids long. From germline, CDR1 is MGHRA and CDR2 YSYEKL. The V segment lost 0 bases and the J segment 6 bases; nucleotides outside the gene matches: 10. The CDR3 loop is CASSQDQRAGVSEQYF. The CDR3 DNA follows: TGCGCCAGCAGCCAAGATCAGAGAGCGGGAGTTTCCGAGCAGTACTTC.

A single count supports this clone. The genes are TRBV6-1 and TRBJ2-7; D gene unclear. In germline, CDR1 is MNHNS, CDR2 SASEGT. This CDR3 comprises 15 residues. Between the trimmed V and J ends, which lost 5 bases and 2 bases, there was a span of 16 bases. The DNA for the CDR3 is TGTGCCAGCAGTCCCTCTAAGGCGAGGCCCTACGAGCAGTACTTC. This translates into CASSPSKARPYEQYF.

The J gene is TRBJ1-6, the V gene TRBV7-3, with 7 positions matching TRBD1. The germline V gene encodes CDR1 SGHTA and CDR2 FQGTGA. This CDR3 has 14 amino acids. V trimming: 4 bases; J trimming: 9 bases; junction bases outside the gene matches: 6. The DNA of the CDR3 is TGTGCCAGCAGCTACAGGGGAAGGGGTTCACCCCTCCACTTT. It yields the protein CASSYRGRGSPLHF.

This clone was seen only once. J is TRBJ1-2 and V is TRBV2; TRBD1 is a possible D gene (5 bases). Per the germline V gene, CDR1 is SNHLY and CDR2 is FYNNEI. This CDR3 has 15 amino acids. V lost 3 bases, J lost 4 bases, and 15 bases lay in between. The CDR3 loop is CASSDYLRGTYGYTF. In DNA, the CDR3 is TGTGCCAGCAGTGACTACCTAAGGGGAACCTATGGCTACACCTTC.

This clone appeared once. This chain links TRBV5-6 with TRBJ2-3, with D possibly called TRBD1 or TRBD2 (5 bases each). The CDR3 runs 14 residues. Trimming removed 1 base from V and 4 bases from J, with 10 bases in between. Germline V gene data show CDR1 as SGHDT and CDR2 as YYEEEE. CDR3 sequence: CASSLRQGADTQYF. CDR3 nucleotide sequence: TGTGCCAGCAGCTTGCGGCAGGGAGCAGATACGCAGTATTTT.

The chain carries TRBV6-1 and TRBJ2-4; D possibly corresponds to TRBD2 (7 bases). V was trimmed by 4 bases and J by 0 bases, leaving 13 bases between them. The CDR3 runs to 16 residues. Germline V lookup: CDR1 MNHNS, CDR2 SASEGT. The CDR3 nucleotides are TGTGCCAGCAGTGGCGGGGGCCCTATAGCCAAAAACATTCAGTACTTC. Protein product: CASSGGGPIAKNIQYF.

The V call is TRBV19, the J call TRBJ1-3; D gene uncertain. This CDR3 spans 14 amino acids. The V end was cut by 6 bases, the J end by 0 bases, with 9 bases between. In germline, CDR1 is LNHDA, CDR2 SQIVND (reference sequence). CDR3 sequence reads: CASSPGPSGNTIYF. In DNA form, the CDR3 reads TGTGCCAGTAGCCCGGGTCCCTCTGGAAACACCATATATTTT.

The V gene is TRBV5-1, the J gene TRBJ2-5, with 9 bases that match TRBD2. Losses at the gene ends were 2 bases for V and 0 bases for J; bases not matched to a gene: 5. The CDR3 is 16 amino acids. Looked up from germline, CDR1 is SGHRS and CDR2 is YFSETQ. In DNA, the CDR3 is TGCGCCAGCAGCTTTACTAGCGGGCAATACCAAGAGACCCAGTACTTC. Its translation: CASSFTSGQYQETQYF.

The chain employs TRBV7-9 and TRBJ1-1, with D maybe TRBD1 (5 bases). Germline lookup yields CDR1 SEHNR and CDR2 FQNEAQ (reference sequence). Trimming took off 1 base at V and 1 base at J, with 7 bases between the two ends. The CDR3 sequence is 14 residues long. The chain's CDR3 is CASSLVRGNTEAFF. The CDR3 DNA reads TGTGCCAGCAGCTTAGTGAGGGGGAACACTGAAGCTTTCTTT.

The V call is TRBV6-1, the J call TRBJ1-1, with D maybe TRBD1 (5 bases). The CDR3 loop spans 13 amino acids. CDR1 and CDR2 (germline): MNHNS, SASEGT. V lost 6 bases, J lost 1 base, and 9 bases lay in between. CDR3 in amino acids: CASRPQGNTEAFF. The CDR3 nucleotides are TGTGCCAGCAGGCCCCAGGGGAACACTGAAGCTTTCTTT.